This T cell receptor beta chain derives from a study of OX40 agonist ivuxolimab in advanced cancers. Points from the study as a whole: Doses of 0.1 to 3.0 mg/kg were accompanied by clonal expansion of CD4+ and CD8+ blood T cells by week 6.

This CDR3 is 14 amino acids long. The assay was immunoSEQ multiplex PCR, and TCRdb's table has in-frame clones only and misses some. Among approximately 66,000 clones listed, about 86% were seen once. As for this clone: Its cognate antigen is unknown.

The chain is built from TRBV21-1 and TRBJ2-7. TRBV21-1 constitutes a pseudogene. The sequence was collected from an adult with an advanced solid tumor such as melanoma, head and neck, liver or kidney cancer. Here the sequenced sample was CD4+ or CD8+ T cells sorted from blood, taken in a trial of the OX40 agonist ivuxolimab. DNA for the CDR3: TGTGCCAGCAGCAAAGGCCCCTGTCACTACGAGCAGTACTTC. It codes for CASSKGPCHYEQYF.